Below, one TCR beta chain is given with its context. In the original analysis: Nucleated cell number was recorded as an estimate derived from reference gene primer amplification. TCRdb's table, derived via immunoSEQ multiplex PCR, lists solely in-frame clones and lacks some. Clone size and V and J calls were adopted from that table, with D and trimming inferred from the DNA. The sample holds some 140,000 clones; approximately 78% are singletons and the top ten take about 1.8%. The entry originates in a study of blood T cell repertoires in COVID-19. Study context: The cDNA or gDNA used as material had been derived from T cells, B-cell-depleted T cells, or PBMCs.

Material: peripheral blood. The receptor's source is a man older than 75 with acute or convalescent COVID-19.

The CDR3, as DNA: TGTGCCAGCAGCCAGGTTCTCTCTGGGGCCAACGTCCTGACTTTC. Translation: CASSQVLSGANVLTF. J is TRBJ2-6 and V is TRBV5-6; D gene unclear. This CDR3 has 15 amino acids. V lost 4 bases, J lost 0 bases, and 8 bases lay in between. The germline V gene encodes CDR1 SGHDT and CDR2 YYEEEE.